Listed below are T cell receptor beta chains from one sample, sequenced in a study of cytomegalovirus exposure and HLA in healthy donors. Some clones are missing from TCRdb's copy, which holds only in-frame ones; the method was immunoSEQ multiplex PCR. The sample gives 100,000 to 150,000 clones, 74% of which show up once; 7.3% is in the top ten. Sequencing was carried out using PBMCs. The receptors originated from a male donor in good health and CMV-seronegative. CDR3s include the opening cysteine and the closing phenylalanine or tryptophan. A D gene is named only where the DNA matches it firmly. A clone size is listed for some rows: how often the clone was seen (once, few, many), or a class if it is expanded.

abundance: once
j_gene: TRBJ2-5
v_gene: TRBV7-9
d_gene: TRBD1
len: 16
CDR3aa: CASSLGSQGVQETQYF
CDR3nt: TGTGCCAGCAGCTTAGGTTCCCAGGGGGTACAAGAGACCCAGTACTTC

abundance: .
j_gene: TRBJ2-7
v_gene: TRBV19
d_gene: .
len: 14
CDR3aa: CASSIATITYEQYF
CDR3nt: TGTGCCAGTAGTATAGCCACTATTACCTACGAGCAGTACTTC

abundance: .
j_gene: TRBJ2-5
v_gene: TRBV7-8
d_gene: TRBD2
len: 18
CDR3aa: CASSFRPTSGDPRETQYF
CDR3nt: TGTGCCAGCAGTTTTAGGCCGACTAGCGGGGACCCCAGAGAGACCCAGTACTTC

abundance: .
j_gene: TRBJ2-3
v_gene: TRBV2
d_gene: TRBD2
len: 15
CDR3aa: CASIAGAGGPDTQYF
CDR3nt: TGTGCCAGCATTGCGGGGGCGGGAGGGCCGGATACGCAGTATTTT

abundance: .
j_gene: TRBJ2-2
v_gene: TRBV4-3
d_gene: .
len: 14
CDR3aa: CASSQGTIQGELFF
CDR3nt: TGCGCCAGCAGCCAAGGGACAATCCAAGGGGAGCTGTTTTTT

abundance: few
j_gene: TRBJ2-5
v_gene: TRBV29-1
d_gene: TRBD2
len: 14
CDR3aa: CSVEGLAGEETQYF
CDR3nt: TGCAGCGTTGAAGGGCTAGCGGGAGAAGAGACCCAGTACTTC

abundance: .
j_gene: TRBJ1-2
v_gene: TRBV29-1
d_gene: .
len: 12
CDR3aa: CSVETGNYGYTF
CDR3nt: TGCAGCGTTGAAACAGGGAACTATGGCTACACCTTC

abundance: few
j_gene: TRBJ2-3
v_gene: TRBV27
d_gene: .
len: 15
CDR3aa: CASSPRGASTDTQYF
CDR3nt: TGTGCCAGCAGTCCCAGGGGGGCTAGCACAGATACGCAGTATTTT

abundance: .
j_gene: TRBJ1-5
v_gene: TRBV2
d_gene: .
len: 13
CDR3aa: CASSEQSNQPQHF
CDR3nt: TGTGCCAGCAGTGAACAGTCCAATCAGCCCCAGCATTTT

abundance: few
j_gene: TRBJ1-3
v_gene: TRBV5-1
d_gene: .
len: 19
CDR3aa: CASSQVLFGADRPGNTIYF
CDR3nt: TGCGCCAGCAGCCAGGTTTTGTTTGGGGCGGACAGACCTGGAAACACCATATATTTT

abundance: .
j_gene: TRBJ2-1
v_gene: TRBV30
d_gene: TRBD2
len: 16
CDR3aa: CAWSVRAGGPYNEQFF
CDR3nt: TGTGCCTGGAGTGTAAGGGCGGGAGGGCCCTACAATGAGCAGTTCTTC

abundance: .
j_gene: TRBJ2-5
v_gene: TRBV19
d_gene: TRBD2
len: 15
CDR3aa: CASSWGLAEGETQYF
CDR3nt: TGTGCCAGTAGTTGGGGACTAGCGGAAGGGGAGACCCAGTACTTC

abundance: .
j_gene: TRBJ2-1
v_gene: TRBV9
d_gene: TRBD2
len: 17
CDR3aa: CASSVELETSSYNEQFF
CDR3nt: TGTGCCAGCAGCGTTGAGCTCGAGACTAGCAGCTACAATGAGCAGTTCTTC

abundance: few
j_gene: TRBJ1-6
v_gene: TRBV6-1
d_gene: .
len: 15
CDR3aa: CASSEARPYNSPLHF
CDR3nt: TGTGCCAGCAGTGAAGCGCGTCCGTATAATTCACCCCTCCACTTT

abundance: .
j_gene: TRBJ2-1
v_gene: TRBV5-1
d_gene: TRBD2
len: 16
CDR3aa: CASSPQAGVFLNEQFF
CDR3nt: TGCGCCAGCAGCCCCCAAGCGGGAGTCTTCCTCAATGAGCAGTTCTTC

abundance: .
j_gene: TRBJ1-1
v_gene: TRBV18
d_gene: .
len: 15
CDR3aa: CASSPPETGNTEAFF
CDR3nt: TGTGCCAGCTCACCACCCGAGACGGGGAACACTGAAGCTTTCTTT

abundance: .
j_gene: TRBJ2-5
v_gene: TRBV28
d_gene: .
len: 15
CDR3aa: CASSHMVRRSETQYF
CDR3nt: TGTGCCAGCAGTCATATGGTTCGGCGGTCGGAGACCCAGTACTTC

abundance: once
j_gene: TRBJ2-2
v_gene: TRBV2
d_gene: TRBD1
len: 16
CDR3aa: CASTTTGARTTGELFF
CDR3nt: TGTGCCAGCACTACAACAGGGGCCAGAACCACCGGGGAGCTGTTTTTT

abundance: .
j_gene: TRBJ1-1
v_gene: TRBV5-8
d_gene: TRBD1
len: 15
CDR3aa: CASSWYRGLDTEAFF
CDR3nt: TGTGCCAGCAGCTGGTACAGGGGTTTGGACACTGAAGCTTTCTTT

abundance: few
j_gene: TRBJ2-2
v_gene: TRBV18
d_gene: .
len: 13
CDR3aa: CASSPDSLGELFF
CDR3nt: TGTGCCAGCTCACCGGACAGTTTGGGGGAGCTGTTTTTT

abundance: .
j_gene: TRBJ2-3
v_gene: TRBV5-1
d_gene: TRBD2
len: 14
CDR3aa: CASSAGTTTDTQYF
CDR3nt: TGCGCCAGCAGCGCCGGGACTACCACAGATACGCAGTATTTT

abundance: .
j_gene: TRBJ2-7
v_gene: TRBV11-2
d_gene: TRBD1
len: 16
CDR3aa: CASSGRTGGFRSEQYF
CDR3nt: TGTGCCAGCAGCGGCCGGACAGGGGGCTTTCGAAGCGAGCAGTACTTC

abundance: .
j_gene: TRBJ1-3
v_gene: TRBV5-4
d_gene: TRBD1
len: 17
CDR3aa: CASSLRSGTGGGNTIYF
CDR3nt: TGTGCCAGCAGCTTACGCTCCGGGACAGGGGGCGGAAACACCATATATTTT

abundance: .
j_gene: TRBJ2-1
v_gene: TRBV29-1
d_gene: TRBD2
len: 15
CDR3aa: CSVEGGGRAYNEQFF
CDR3nt: TGCAGCGTTGAGGGTGGCGGGAGGGCTTACAATGAGCAGTTCTTC

abundance: .
j_gene: TRBJ2-7
v_gene: TRBV28
d_gene: TRBD2
len: 14
CDR3aa: CASTRLAATYEQYF
CDR3nt: TGTGCCAGCACAAGACTAGCCGCTACCTACGAGCAGTACTTC

abundance: few
j_gene: TRBJ1-5
v_gene: TRBV12-1
d_gene: .
len: 14
CDR3aa: CASSFDRVGQPQHF
CDR3nt: TGTGCCAGCAGCTTTGACAGGGTGGGTCAGCCCCAGCATTTT